The 10 T cell receptor beta chains below all came from one sample that was sequenced in a study of T cells expressing NK-cell markers. TCRdb reworked the 5' RACE reads into one entry per CDR3 protein, no DNA. The sample is made up of hundreds of thousands of distinct CDR3 sequences, and the top ten hold around 4% of it. The source material was blood T cells: a sorted CD56 or NKG2C T cell subset, CD4+ or CD8+ T cells, or bulk PBMC T cells (not recorded which). These receptors all stem from a woman aged 18-70 years in good health.

The chain carries TRBV7-2 and TRBJ2-3; without DNA, the TCRdb call of TRBD2 cannot be checked. CDR1 SGHTA and CDR2 FQGNSA come from the germline V gene. CDR3 length: 17 residues. The CDR3 is CASIYRSLAGNTDTQYF.

The V and J genes are TRBV5-1 and TRBJ1-2. This CDR3 contains 16 residues. Germline values: CDR1 SGHRS, CDR2 YFSETQ. CDR3 protein: CASSLVGSTTNYGYTF.

The chain uses TRBV5-1 and TRBJ2-2. The CDR3 contains 14 residues. In germline, CDR1 is SGHRS, CDR2 YFSETQ. The CDR3 sequence is CASRGNTNTGELFF.

V and J are TRBV24-1 and TRBJ2-2; the TRBD1 assignment by TCRdb is unverifiable without DNA. Germline CDR1 reads KGHDR; CDR2 reads SFDVKD. This CDR3 has 16 amino acids. CDR3 loop: CATQAGGRTNTGELFF.

The chain combines TRBV28 with TRBJ2-7; TCRdb outputs TRBD1, but without DNA this stays unchecked. The germline V gene encodes CDR1 MDHEN and CDR2 SYDVKM. This CDR3 has 15 amino acids. The CDR3 region is CASSPGGHTTYEQYF.

The chain links TRBV20-1 to TRBJ2-1; TCRdb picks TRBD1, but there is no DNA to check that call. The CDR3 extends over 11 amino acids. CDR1 is DFQATT and CDR2 is SNEGSKA in the germline V gene (reference sequence). CDR3 residues: CSAREGAHQVF.

The V gene is TRBV5-5, the J gene TRBJ2-2; the TCRdb call, TRBD2, lacks DNA for checking. From germline, CDR1 is SGHKS and CDR2 YYEKEE (reference sequence). The CDR3 spans 16 residues. The CDR3 spells CASSQISSGGTGELFF.

CDR3 in amino acids: CSARVTSGSWAYNEQFF. V usage is TRBV20-1 and J usage is TRBJ2-1; TCRdb selects TRBD2, and the lack of DNA leaves this call unchecked. The V gene's germline CDR1 is DFQATT and CDR2 SNEGSKA (reference sequence). The CDR3 covers 17 residues.

The chain uses TRBV4-3 and TRBJ1-2; TCRdb lists TRBD1, though no DNA is available to test this call. The CDR3 consists of 14 residues. CDR1 and CDR2 from the germline V gene are LGHNA and YSLEER. CDR3 protein: CASSQEMTGDGYTF.

V gene TRBV6-2 or TRBV6-3 combines with J gene TRBJ2-2. The CDR3 is made up of 13 amino acids. The germline V gene encodes CDR1 MNHEY and CDR2 SVGEGT. This chain's CDR3 is CASSSSNTGELFF.